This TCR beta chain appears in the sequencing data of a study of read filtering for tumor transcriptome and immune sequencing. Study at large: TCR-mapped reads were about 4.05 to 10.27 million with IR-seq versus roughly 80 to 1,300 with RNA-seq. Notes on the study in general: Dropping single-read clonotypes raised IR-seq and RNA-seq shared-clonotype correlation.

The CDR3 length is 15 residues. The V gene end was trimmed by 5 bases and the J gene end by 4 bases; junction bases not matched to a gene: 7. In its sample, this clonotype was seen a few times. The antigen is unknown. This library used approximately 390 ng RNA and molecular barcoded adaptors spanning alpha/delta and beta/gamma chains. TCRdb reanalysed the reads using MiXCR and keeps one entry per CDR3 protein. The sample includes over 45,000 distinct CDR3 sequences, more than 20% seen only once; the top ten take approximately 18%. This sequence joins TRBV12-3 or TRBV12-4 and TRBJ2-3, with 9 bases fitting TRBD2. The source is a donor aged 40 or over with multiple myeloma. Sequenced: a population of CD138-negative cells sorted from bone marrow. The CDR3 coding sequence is TGTGCCAGCAGTCGAACTAGCGGGTCGGCAGATACGCAGTATTTT. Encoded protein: CASSRTSGSADTQYF.